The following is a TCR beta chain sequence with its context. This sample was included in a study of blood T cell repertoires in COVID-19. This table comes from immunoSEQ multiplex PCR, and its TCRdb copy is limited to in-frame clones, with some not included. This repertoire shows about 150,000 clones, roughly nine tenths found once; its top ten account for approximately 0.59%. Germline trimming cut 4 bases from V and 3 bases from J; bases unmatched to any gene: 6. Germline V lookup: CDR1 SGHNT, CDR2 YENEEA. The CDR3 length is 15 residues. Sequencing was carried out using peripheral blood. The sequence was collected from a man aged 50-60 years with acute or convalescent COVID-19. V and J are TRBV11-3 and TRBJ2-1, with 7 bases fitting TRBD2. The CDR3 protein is CASSSGLVNYNEQFF. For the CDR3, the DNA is TGTGCCAGCAGCTCCGGACTAGTCAACTACAATGAGCAGTTCTTC.